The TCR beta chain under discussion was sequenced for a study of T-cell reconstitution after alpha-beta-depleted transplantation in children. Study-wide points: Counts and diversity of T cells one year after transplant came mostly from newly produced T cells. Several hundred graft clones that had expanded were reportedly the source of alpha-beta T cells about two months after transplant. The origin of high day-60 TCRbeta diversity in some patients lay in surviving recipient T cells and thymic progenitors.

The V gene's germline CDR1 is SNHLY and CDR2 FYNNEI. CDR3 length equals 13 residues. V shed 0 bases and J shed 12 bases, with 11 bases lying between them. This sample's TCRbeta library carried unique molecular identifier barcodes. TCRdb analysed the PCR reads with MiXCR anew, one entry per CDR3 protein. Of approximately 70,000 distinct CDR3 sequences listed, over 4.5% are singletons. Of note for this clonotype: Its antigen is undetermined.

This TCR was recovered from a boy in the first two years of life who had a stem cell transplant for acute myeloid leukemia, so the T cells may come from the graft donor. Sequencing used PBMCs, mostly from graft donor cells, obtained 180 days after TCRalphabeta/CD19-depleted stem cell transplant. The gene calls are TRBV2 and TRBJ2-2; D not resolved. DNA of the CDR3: TGTGCCAGCAGTGAAGCGCTCGGGTGGAAGCTGTTTTTT. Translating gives CASSEALGWKLFF.